These T cell receptor beta chains were read from a single sample in a study of blood T cell repertoires in COVID-19. Only in-frame clones appear in the TCRdb table, and some are missing; sequencing was by immunoSEQ multiplex PCR. Of roughly 350,000 clones listed, approximately 87% were seen once; the top ten hold about 10%. The specimen was peripheral blood. The receptors shown here come from a woman aged 25 to 45 with COVID-19, enrolled during active disease. CDR3s include the opening cysteine and the closing phenylalanine or tryptophan. Each record gives: clone size, V gene, J gene, D gene, CDR3 DNA, CDR3 protein. A D gene is named only where the DNA matches it firmly. Part of the rows lack a size; the others show once, few, many or a class for expanded clones.

abundance: .
v_gene: TRBV29-1
j_gene: TRBJ2-1
d_gene: TRBD2
CDR3nt: TGCAGCGTTGAAGAGGCGGGAGGGGCCTACAATGAGCAGTTCTTC
CDR3aa: CSVEEAGGAYNEQFF

abundance: once
v_gene: TRBV3-1/TRBV3-2
j_gene: TRBJ2-2
d_gene: .
CDR3nt: TGTGCCAGCAGCCAAGGACAGCCCGCGAACACCGGGGAGCTGTTTTTT
CDR3aa: CASSQGQPANTGELFF

abundance: .
v_gene: TRBV27
j_gene: TRBJ2-5
d_gene: TRBD1
CDR3nt: TGTGCCAGCAGCGAACTCTCGGGGACAGGGAGTCCAGAGACCCAGTACTTC
CDR3aa: CASSELSGTGSPETQYF

abundance: .
v_gene: TRBV30
j_gene: TRBJ1-4
d_gene: .
CDR3nt: TGTGCCTGGAGTGTACTCAGCGGGAATGAAAAACTGTTTTTT
CDR3aa: CAWSVLSGNEKLFF

abundance: .
v_gene: TRBV29-1
j_gene: TRBJ2-5
d_gene: .
CDR3nt: TGCAGCGTTGAAGCGGGAGTCGAGGAGACCCAGTACTTC
CDR3aa: CSVEAGVEETQYF

abundance: .
v_gene: TRBV5-4
j_gene: TRBJ2-3
d_gene: TRBD2
CDR3nt: TGTGCCAGCAGCCCAAGCGGGAGTGTCGGGGATACGCAGTATTTT
CDR3aa: CASSPSGSVGDTQYF

abundance: .
v_gene: TRBV10-3
j_gene: TRBJ2-7
d_gene: TRBD2
CDR3nt: TGTGCCAACGGGGAGGGAGACGAGCAGTACTTC
CDR3aa: CANGEGDEQYF

abundance: few
v_gene: TRBV6-5
j_gene: TRBJ1-4
d_gene: TRBD1
CDR3nt: TGTGCCAGCAGTAAAACAGGGGAGGATGAAAAACTGTTTTTT
CDR3aa: CASSKTGEDEKLFF

abundance: .
v_gene: TRBV4-1
j_gene: TRBJ2-2
d_gene: TRBD2
CDR3nt: TGCGCCAGCAGCCCACGGACTAGCGGGTTCGACACCGGGGAGCTGTTTTTT
CDR3aa: CASSPRTSGFDTGELFF

abundance: .
v_gene: TRBV28
j_gene: TRBJ2-1
d_gene: TRBD1
CDR3nt: TGTGCCAGCAGTTCCGCCGGGACAGGCTCGGGTGAGCAGTTCTTC
CDR3aa: CASSSAGTGSGEQFF

abundance: .
v_gene: TRBV18
j_gene: TRBJ2-2
d_gene: .
CDR3nt: TGTGCCAGCTCACCTCCGGGGGGCCTGAACACCGGGGAGCTGTTTTTT
CDR3aa: CASSPPGGLNTGELFF

abundance: .
v_gene: TRBV5-4
j_gene: TRBJ2-2
d_gene: TRBD2
CDR3nt: TGTGCCAGCAGCTTGGAAGGCGGGAGAAGGACCGGGGAGCTGTTTTTT
CDR3aa: CASSLEGGRRTGELFF

abundance: .
v_gene: TRBV15
j_gene: TRBJ1-5
d_gene: .
CDR3nt: TGTGCCACCAGCACCCTGGGCAGGGAAGATCAGCCCCAGCATTTT
CDR3aa: CATSTLGREDQPQHF

abundance: .
v_gene: TRBV28
j_gene: TRBJ2-5
d_gene: TRBD1
CDR3nt: TGTGCCACTAGACAGGGGGGAGTGAGAGAGACCCAGTACTTC
CDR3aa: CATRQGGVRETQYF

abundance: .
v_gene: TRBV6-1
j_gene: TRBJ1-5
d_gene: TRBD1
CDR3nt: TGTGCCAGCAGTGAAAGCAGGGGGGATAGGCAGCCCCAGCATTTT
CDR3aa: CASSESRGDRQPQHF

abundance: .
v_gene: TRBV6-1
j_gene: TRBJ2-1
d_gene: .
CDR3nt: TGTGCCAGCAGTGACATCCGGGACACTGAGCAGTTCTTC
CDR3aa: CASSDIRDTEQFF

abundance: .
v_gene: TRBV24-1
j_gene: TRBJ2-1
d_gene: .
CDR3nt: TGTGCCACCAGTGAGGCTAGAATGAATGAGCAGTTCTTC
CDR3aa: CATSEARMNEQFF

abundance: .
v_gene: TRBV6-5
j_gene: TRBJ2-5
d_gene: TRBD1
CDR3nt: TGTGCCAGCAGCCCGCAGGGGGACAGGGAGACCCAGTACTTC
CDR3aa: CASSPQGDRETQYF

abundance: once
v_gene: TRBV28
j_gene: TRBJ2-7
d_gene: TRBD2
CDR3nt: TGTGCCAGCAGCGGGACTAGCGGGTCCTACGAGCAGTACTTC
CDR3aa: CASSGTSGSYEQYF

abundance: .
v_gene: TRBV19
j_gene: TRBJ1-4
d_gene: TRBD1
CDR3nt: TGTGCCAGTAGTCCTCGACAGGGTCGGAATGAAAAACTGTTTTTT
CDR3aa: CASSPRQGRNEKLFF

abundance: .
v_gene: TRBV6-1
j_gene: TRBJ1-5
d_gene: .
CDR3nt: TGTGCCAGCAGTGAGGCAGGCCCCAGACAGCCCCAGCATTTT
CDR3aa: CASSEAGPRQPQHF

abundance: .
v_gene: TRBV11-3
j_gene: TRBJ2-7
d_gene: .
CDR3nt: TGTGCCAGCAGCTTGGTCAGGGGCTACGAGCAGTACTTC
CDR3aa: CASSLVRGYEQYF

abundance: .
v_gene: TRBV2
j_gene: TRBJ2-1
d_gene: TRBD2
CDR3nt: TGTGCCTCAGGACTAGCGGGAGTTCGCAATGAGCAGTTCTTC
CDR3aa: CASGLAGVRNEQFF

abundance: .
v_gene: TRBV7-9
j_gene: TRBJ1-3
d_gene: TRBD1
CDR3nt: TGTGCCAGCAGCTCGACAGGGGCTGGAAACACCATATATTTT
CDR3aa: CASSSTGAGNTIYF

abundance: .
v_gene: TRBV7-2
j_gene: TRBJ2-5
d_gene: TRBD2
CDR3nt: TGTGCCAGCAGCCCCGCATTTACTAGCGGCTCCCAAGAGACCCAGTACTTC
CDR3aa: CASSPAFTSGSQETQYF

abundance: .
v_gene: TRBV19
j_gene: TRBJ2-3
d_gene: .
CDR3nt: TGTGCCAGTAGTATGCGGGGCACAGATACGCAGTATTTT
CDR3aa: CASSMRGTDTQYF

abundance: .
v_gene: TRBV25-1
j_gene: TRBJ2-7
d_gene: TRBD1
CDR3nt: TGTGCCAGCATCGGGACTGGACAGGGGTTATACGAGCAGTACTTC
CDR3aa: CASIGTGQGLYEQYF

abundance: .
v_gene: TRBV27
j_gene: TRBJ1-4
d_gene: .
CDR3nt: TGTGCCAGGGGGGCAGCTGAAAAACTGTTTTTT
CDR3aa: CARGAAEKLFF

abundance: .
v_gene: TRBV19
j_gene: TRBJ2-1
d_gene: TRBD2
CDR3nt: TGTGCCAGTATGGGACTAGCGGACTACAATGAGCAGTTCTTC
CDR3aa: CASMGLADYNEQFF

abundance: once
v_gene: TRBV28
j_gene: TRBJ2-1
d_gene: TRBD2
CDR3nt: TGTGCCAGCGGGGAGTACATGGGGACTAGCGGGAGTGGTCGGTACAATGAGCAGTTCTTC
CDR3aa: CASGEYMGTSGSGRYNEQFF

abundance: .
v_gene: TRBV10-3
j_gene: TRBJ2-3
d_gene: TRBD2
CDR3nt: TGTGCAATCACTTCTAGCGGGGGCACAGATACGCAGTATTTT
CDR3aa: CAITSSGGTDTQYF

abundance: .
v_gene: TRBV6-5
j_gene: TRBJ2-1
d_gene: TRBD2
CDR3nt: TGTGCCAGCAGTTACTCGCGGGAGCCCTACAATGAGCAGTTCTTC
CDR3aa: CASSYSREPYNEQFF

abundance: .
v_gene: TRBV9
j_gene: TRBJ1-3
d_gene: .
CDR3nt: TGTGCCAGCAGCGTAGAACTCCTAGGAGGGGGAAACACCATATATTTT
CDR3aa: CASSVELLGGGNTIYF

abundance: .
v_gene: TRBV6-2/TRBV6-3
j_gene: TRBJ2-6
d_gene: .
CDR3nt: TGTGCCAGCAGTTCCGGACAGTCTGGGGCCAACGTCCTGACTTTC
CDR3aa: CASSSGQSGANVLTF

abundance: .
v_gene: TRBV6-6
j_gene: TRBJ1-3
d_gene: .
CDR3nt: TGTGCCAGCACCCCTCAGAGATGGAGGGGAAACACCATATATTTT
CDR3aa: CASTPQRWRGNTIYF

abundance: .
v_gene: TRBV5-5
j_gene: TRBJ2-1
d_gene: .
CDR3nt: TGTGCCAGCACCCGGGACTCGGTGTACAATGAGCAGTTCTTC
CDR3aa: CASTRDSVYNEQFF

abundance: few
v_gene: TRBV3-1/TRBV3-2
j_gene: TRBJ2-7
d_gene: TRBD1
CDR3nt: TGTGCCAGCAGCCCCCCTCAGGGGGCAGACGAGCAGTACTTC
CDR3aa: CASSPPQGADEQYF

abundance: .
v_gene: TRBV6-1
j_gene: TRBJ2-7
d_gene: TRBD2
CDR3nt: TGTGCCAGCAGTGCTGGACTAGCGGGAGGAATTTCCGAGCAGTACTTC
CDR3aa: CASSAGLAGGISEQYF

abundance: .
v_gene: TRBV5-4
j_gene: TRBJ1-2
d_gene: TRBD1
CDR3nt: TGTGCCAGCAGCTTCCCCGGGACAGCTAACTATGGCTACACCTTC
CDR3aa: CASSFPGTANYGYTF